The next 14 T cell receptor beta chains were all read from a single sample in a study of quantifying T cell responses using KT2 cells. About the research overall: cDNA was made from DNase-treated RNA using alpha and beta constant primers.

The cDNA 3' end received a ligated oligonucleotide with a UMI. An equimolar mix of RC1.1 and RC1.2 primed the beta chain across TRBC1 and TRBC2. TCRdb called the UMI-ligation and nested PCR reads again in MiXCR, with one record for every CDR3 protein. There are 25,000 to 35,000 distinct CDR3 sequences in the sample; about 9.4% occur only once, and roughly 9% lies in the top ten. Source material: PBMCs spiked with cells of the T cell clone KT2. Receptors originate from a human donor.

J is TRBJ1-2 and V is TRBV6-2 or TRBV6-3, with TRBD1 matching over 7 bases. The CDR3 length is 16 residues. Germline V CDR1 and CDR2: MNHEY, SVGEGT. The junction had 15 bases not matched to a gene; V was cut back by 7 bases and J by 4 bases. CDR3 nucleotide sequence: TGTGCCAGCACCCTACCATCGACAGGGCTTGGCTATGGCTACACCTTC. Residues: CASTLPSTGLGYGYTF.

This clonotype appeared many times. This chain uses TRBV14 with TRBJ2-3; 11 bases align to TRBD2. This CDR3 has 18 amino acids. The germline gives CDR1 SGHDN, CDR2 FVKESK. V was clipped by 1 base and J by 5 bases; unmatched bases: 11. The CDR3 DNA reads TGTGCCAGCAGCCAAGTCGCAACTAGCGGGAGTAAGGGAGATACGCAGTATTTT. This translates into CASSQVATSGSKGDTQYF.

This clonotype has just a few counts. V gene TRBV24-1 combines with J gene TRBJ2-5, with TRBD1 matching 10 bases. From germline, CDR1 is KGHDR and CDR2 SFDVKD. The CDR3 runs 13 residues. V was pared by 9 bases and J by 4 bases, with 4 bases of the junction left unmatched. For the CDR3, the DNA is TGTGCCACCCGACAGGGGGCACGAGAGACCCAGTACTTC. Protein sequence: CATRQGARETQYF.

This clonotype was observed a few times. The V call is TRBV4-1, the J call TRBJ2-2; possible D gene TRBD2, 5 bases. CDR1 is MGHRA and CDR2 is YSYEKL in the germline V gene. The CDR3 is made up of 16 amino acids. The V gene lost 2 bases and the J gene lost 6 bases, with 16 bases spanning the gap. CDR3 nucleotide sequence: TGCGCCAGCAGCCAATGGGCGAGGGATGGGGCCGGGGAGCTGTTTTTT. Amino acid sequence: CASSQWARDGAGELFF.

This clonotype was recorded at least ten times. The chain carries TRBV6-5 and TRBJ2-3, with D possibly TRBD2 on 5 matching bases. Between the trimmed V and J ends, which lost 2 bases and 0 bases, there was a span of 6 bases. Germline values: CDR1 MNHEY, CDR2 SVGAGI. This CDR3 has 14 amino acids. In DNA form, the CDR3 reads TGTGCCAGCAGTTACGGCGGGAGCACAGATACGCAGTATTTT. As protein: CASSYGGSTDTQYF.

Here the CDR3 DNA reads TGTGCCAGCAGTCCCGAGACCAGATCCTACGAGCAGTACTTC. Translation: CASSPETRSYEQYF. This rearrangement joins TRBV12-3 or TRBV12-4 to TRBJ2-7; no definite D call. The CDR3 is made up of 14 amino acids. Deletions cut 5 bases from V and 1 base from J, with 12 bases between.

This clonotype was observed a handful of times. The CDR3 is CASSLVQKNYGYTF. CDR3 bases: TGTGCCAGCAGCTTAGTGCAGAAAAACTATGGCTACACCTTC. The V and J genes are TRBV7-9 and TRBJ1-2; D gene uncertain. CDR1 SEHNR and CDR2 FQNEAQ come from the germline V gene (reference sequence). The germline V and J ends were trimmed by 1 base and 2 bases, with 8 bases remaining between them. This CDR3 has 14 residues.

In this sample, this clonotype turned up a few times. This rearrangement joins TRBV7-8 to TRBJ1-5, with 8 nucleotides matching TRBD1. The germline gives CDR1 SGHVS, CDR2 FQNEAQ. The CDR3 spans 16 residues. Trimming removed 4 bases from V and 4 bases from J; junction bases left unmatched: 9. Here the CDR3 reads CASSSDRVGPNQPQHF. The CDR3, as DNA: TGTGCCAGCAGCTCGGACAGGGTCGGCCCGAATCAGCCCCAGCATTTT.

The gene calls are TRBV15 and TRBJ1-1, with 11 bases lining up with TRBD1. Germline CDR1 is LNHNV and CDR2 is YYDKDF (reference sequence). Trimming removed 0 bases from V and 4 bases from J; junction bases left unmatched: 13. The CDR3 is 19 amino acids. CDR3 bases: TGTGCCACCAGCAGAGATGTTGGCCGGGACAGGGGGTTTGGCACTGAAGCTTTCTTT. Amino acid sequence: CATSRDVGRDRGFGTEAFF.

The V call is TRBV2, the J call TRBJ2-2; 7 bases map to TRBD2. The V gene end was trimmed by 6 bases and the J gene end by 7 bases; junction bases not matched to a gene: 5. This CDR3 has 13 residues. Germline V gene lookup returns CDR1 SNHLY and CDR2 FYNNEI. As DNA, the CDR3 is TGTGCCAGCAGGCGGGAGTGGGACGGGGAGCTGTTTTTT. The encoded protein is CASRREWDGELFF. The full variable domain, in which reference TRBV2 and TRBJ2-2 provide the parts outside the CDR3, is EPEVTQTPSHQVTQMGQEVILRCVPISNHLYFYWYRQILGQKVEFLVSFYNNEISEKSEIFDDQFSVERPDGSNFTLKIRSTKLEDSAMYFCASRREWDGELFFGEGSRLTVL.

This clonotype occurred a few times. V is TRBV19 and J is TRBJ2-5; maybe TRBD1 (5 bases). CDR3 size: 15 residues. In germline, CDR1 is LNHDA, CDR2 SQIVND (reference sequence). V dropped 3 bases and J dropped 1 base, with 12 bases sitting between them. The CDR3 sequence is CASSIDSLGQETQYF. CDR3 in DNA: TGTGCCAGTAGTATCGACAGTTTGGGCCAAGAGACCCAGTACTTC.

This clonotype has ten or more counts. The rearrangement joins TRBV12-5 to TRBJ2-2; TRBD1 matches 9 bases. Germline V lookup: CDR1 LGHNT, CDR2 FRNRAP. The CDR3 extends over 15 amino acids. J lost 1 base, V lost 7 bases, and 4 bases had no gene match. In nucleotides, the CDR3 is TGTGCTAGTGCGACGGGACAGGGGAACACCGGGGAGCTGTTTTTT. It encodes CASATGQGNTGELFF.

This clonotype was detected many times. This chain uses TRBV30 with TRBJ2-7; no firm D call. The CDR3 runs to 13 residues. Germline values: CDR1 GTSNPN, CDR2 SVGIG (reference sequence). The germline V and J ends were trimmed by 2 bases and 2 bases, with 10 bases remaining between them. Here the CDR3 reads CAWSLAEAYEQYF. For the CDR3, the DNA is TGTGCCTGGAGTCTGGCAGAAGCCTACGAGCAGTACTTC.

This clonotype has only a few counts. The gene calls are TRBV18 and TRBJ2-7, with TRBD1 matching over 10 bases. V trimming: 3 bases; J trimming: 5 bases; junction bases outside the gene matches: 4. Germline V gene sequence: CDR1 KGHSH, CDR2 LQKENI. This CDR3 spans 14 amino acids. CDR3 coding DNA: TGTGCCAGCTCACCCCGGGACAGGGGTCACGAGCAGTACTTC. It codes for CASSPRDRGHEQYF.